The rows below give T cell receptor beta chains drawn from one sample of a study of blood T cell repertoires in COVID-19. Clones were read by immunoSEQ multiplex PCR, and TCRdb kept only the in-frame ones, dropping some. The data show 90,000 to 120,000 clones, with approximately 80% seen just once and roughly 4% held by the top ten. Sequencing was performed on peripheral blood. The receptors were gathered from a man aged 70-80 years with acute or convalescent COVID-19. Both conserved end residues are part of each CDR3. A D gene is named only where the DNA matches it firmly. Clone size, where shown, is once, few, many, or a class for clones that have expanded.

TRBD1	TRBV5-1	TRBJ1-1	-	TGCGCCAGCAGCTTCACACAGGGGGCTGAGACTGAAGCTTTCTTT	CASSFTQGAETEAFF
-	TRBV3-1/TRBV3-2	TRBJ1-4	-	TGTGCCAGCAGCCAAGGCGGGGCCCGCGAAAAACTGTTTTTT	CASSQGGAREKLFF
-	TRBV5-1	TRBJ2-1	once	TGCGCCAGCAGCGTCGACAGGGACTATGAGCAGTTCTTC	CASSVDRDYEQFF
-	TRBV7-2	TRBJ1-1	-	TGTGCCAGCAGCCGTAACGGGGAGATGAACACTGAAGCTTTCTTT	CASSRNGEMNTEAFF
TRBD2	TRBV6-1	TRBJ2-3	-	TGTGCCAGCAGTGAAGGGGGGACTAGCGGGGGAAATACGCAGTATTTT	CASSEGGTSGGNTQYF
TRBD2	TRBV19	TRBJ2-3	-	TGTGCCAGTGGCGGGGGGGCCACAGATACGCAGTATTTT	CASGGGATDTQYF
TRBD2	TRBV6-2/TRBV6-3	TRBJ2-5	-	TGTGCCAGCAGTTACTCGGCTAGCGGGGGGGAGACCCAGTACTTC	CASSYSASGGETQYF
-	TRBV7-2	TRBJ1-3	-	TGTGCCAGCAGCTTAGCGGCGACAGAACGAAAGGAGTTT	CASSLAATERKEF
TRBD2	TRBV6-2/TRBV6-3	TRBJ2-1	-	TGTGCCAGCAGTTACCCCCCCCTAGCGGGATACAATGAGCAGTTCTTC	CASSYPPLAGYNEQFF
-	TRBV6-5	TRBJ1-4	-	TGTGCCAGCAGGCCCCGGGGGGGGACGGAGGAAAAACTGTTTTTT	CASRPRGGTEEKLFF